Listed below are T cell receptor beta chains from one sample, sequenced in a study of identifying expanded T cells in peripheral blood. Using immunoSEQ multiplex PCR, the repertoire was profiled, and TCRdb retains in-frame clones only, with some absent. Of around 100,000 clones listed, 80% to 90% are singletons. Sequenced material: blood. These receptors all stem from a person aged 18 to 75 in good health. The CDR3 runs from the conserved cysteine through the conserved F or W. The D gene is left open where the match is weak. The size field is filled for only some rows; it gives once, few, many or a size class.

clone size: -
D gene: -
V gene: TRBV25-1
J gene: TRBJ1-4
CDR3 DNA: TGTGCCAGCAGACTCGGACGGGAAAAACTGTTTTTT
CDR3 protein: CASRLGREKLFF

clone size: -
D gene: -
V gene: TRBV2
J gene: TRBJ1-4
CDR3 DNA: TGTGCCAGCAGCCCCCTCGTTGGGCTGGCAGAAAAACTGTTTTTT
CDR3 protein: CASSPLVGLAEKLFF

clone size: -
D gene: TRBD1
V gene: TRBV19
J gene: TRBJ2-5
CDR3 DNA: TGTGCCAGTAGTGGACAGGGTGGGGAGACCCAGTACTTC
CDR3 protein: CASSGQGGETQYF

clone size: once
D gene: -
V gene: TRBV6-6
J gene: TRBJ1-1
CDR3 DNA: TGTGCCAGCACCACGGCCCAGGGGAATACCGCTGAAGCTTTCTTT
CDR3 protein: CASTTAQGNTAEAFF

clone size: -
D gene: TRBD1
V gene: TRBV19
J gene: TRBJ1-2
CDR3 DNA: TGTGCCAGTAGTATTAGGGGGCGCGACTATGGCTACACCTTC
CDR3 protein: CASSIRGRDYGYTF

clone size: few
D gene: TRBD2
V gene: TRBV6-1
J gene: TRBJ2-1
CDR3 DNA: TGTGCCAGCAGTAGAACTAGCGGGGGGTACGATGAGCAGTTCTTC
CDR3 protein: CASSRTSGGYDEQFF

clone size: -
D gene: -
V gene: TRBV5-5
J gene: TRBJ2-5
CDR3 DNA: TGTGCCAGCAGCAAAGACCAAGAGACCCAGTACTTC
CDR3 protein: CASSKDQETQYF

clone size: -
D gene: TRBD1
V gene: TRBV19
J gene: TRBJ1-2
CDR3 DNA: TGTGCCAGTAGGCGGGAGACAGGGAGGGCTACCTATGGCTACACCTTC
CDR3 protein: CASRRETGRATYGYTF

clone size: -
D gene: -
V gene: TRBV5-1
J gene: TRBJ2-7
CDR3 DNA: TGCGCCAGCAGCTCACCATCTAGGAGCTCCTACGAGCAGTACTTC
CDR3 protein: CASSSPSRSSYEQYF

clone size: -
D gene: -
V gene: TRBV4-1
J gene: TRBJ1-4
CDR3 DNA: TGCGCCAGCAGTCGGGGACTGATCAATGAAAAACTGTTTTTT
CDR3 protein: CASSRGLINEKLFF

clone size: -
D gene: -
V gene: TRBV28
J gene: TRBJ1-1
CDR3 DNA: TGTGCCAGCAGAGGGGGAGGAGGCGAGGCTGAAGCTTTCTTT
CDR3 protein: CASRGGGGEAEAFF

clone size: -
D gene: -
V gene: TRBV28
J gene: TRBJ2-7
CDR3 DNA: TGTGCCAGCACACGGGGCCAGTACTTC
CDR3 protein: CASTRGQYF

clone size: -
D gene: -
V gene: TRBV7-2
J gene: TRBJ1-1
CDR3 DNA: TGTGCCAGCAGCTTCGCGGACGGGGGCACTGAAGCTTTCTTT
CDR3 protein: CASSFADGGTEAFF

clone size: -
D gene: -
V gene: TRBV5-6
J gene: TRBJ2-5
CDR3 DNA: TGTGCCAGCAGCGGGAGTGGCAGGCTCTACCAAGAGACCCAGTACTTC
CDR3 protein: CASSGSGRLYQETQYF

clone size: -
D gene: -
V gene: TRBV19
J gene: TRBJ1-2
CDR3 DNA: TGTGCCAGTAGTATGTGGGGGCTACCCTCGGACTATGGCTACACCTTC
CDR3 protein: CASSMWGLPSDYGYTF

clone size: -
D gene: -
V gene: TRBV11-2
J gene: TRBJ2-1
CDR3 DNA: TGTGCCAGCAGCTTGTTACAGGTAGTCGGACAAGAGCAGTTCTTC
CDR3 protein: CASSLLQVVGQEQFF

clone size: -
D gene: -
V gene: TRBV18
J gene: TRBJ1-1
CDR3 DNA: TGTGCCAGCTCACCGAACACGCGCGAAGCTTTCTTT
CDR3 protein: CASSPNTREAFF

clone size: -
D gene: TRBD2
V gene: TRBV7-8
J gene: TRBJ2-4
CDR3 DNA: TGTGCCAGCAGTCGCGGGGGGGACATTCAGTACTTC
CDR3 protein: CASSRGGDIQYF

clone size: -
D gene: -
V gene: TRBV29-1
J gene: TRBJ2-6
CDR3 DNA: TGCAGCGTTGAAAGGTCGGGAGAAGCCAACGTCCTGACTTTC
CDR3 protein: CSVERSGEANVLTF

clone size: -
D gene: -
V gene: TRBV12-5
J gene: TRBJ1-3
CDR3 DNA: TGTGCTAGTGGTCACCAATCCCGGGCCCAACTTTCCTGTGGAAACACCATATATTTT
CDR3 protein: CASGHQSRAQLSCGNTIYF

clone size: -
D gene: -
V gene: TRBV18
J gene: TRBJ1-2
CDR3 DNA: TGTGCCAGCTCACCGGACAGCTCTAACTATGGCTACACCTTC
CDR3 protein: CASSPDSSNYGYTF

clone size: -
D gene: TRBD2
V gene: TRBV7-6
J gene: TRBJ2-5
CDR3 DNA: TGTGCCAGCAGCCCCCCGGTCTCTAGCGGCCAAGAGACCCAGTACTTC
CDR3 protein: CASSPPVSSGQETQYF

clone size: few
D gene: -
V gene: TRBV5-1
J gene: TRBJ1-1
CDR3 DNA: TGCGCCAGCAGCTTGGAGGCGGAGAGCACTGAAGCTTTCTTT
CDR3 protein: CASSLEAESTEAFF

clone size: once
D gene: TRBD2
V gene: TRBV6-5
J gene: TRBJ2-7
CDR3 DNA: TGTGCCAGCTCCTTGAGCGGGGCCTTCGGGGAGCAGTACTTC
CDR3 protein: CASSLSGAFGEQYF

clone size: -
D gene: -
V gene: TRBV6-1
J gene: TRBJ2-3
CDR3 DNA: TGTGCCAGCATCCGAAGGGAACCGGCAGATACGCAGTATTTT
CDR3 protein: CASIRREPADTQYF

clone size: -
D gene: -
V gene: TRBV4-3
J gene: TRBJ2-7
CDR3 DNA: TGCGCCAGCAGCCAAGCATCGGAAGGGCCGAGGTTGTACGAGCAGTACTTC
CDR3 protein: CASSQASEGPRLYEQYF

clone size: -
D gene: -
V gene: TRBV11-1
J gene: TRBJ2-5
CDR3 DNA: TGTGCCAGCAGCCACCGGGACGGTATCCAAGAGACCCAGTACTTC
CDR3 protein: CASSHRDGIQETQYF

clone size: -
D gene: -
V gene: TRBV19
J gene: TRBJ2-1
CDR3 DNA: TGTGCCAGTAGTATATTAGGAGGGTCTGGGGGGGGCTCGGGTGAGCAGTTCTTC
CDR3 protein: CASSILGGSGGGSGEQFF